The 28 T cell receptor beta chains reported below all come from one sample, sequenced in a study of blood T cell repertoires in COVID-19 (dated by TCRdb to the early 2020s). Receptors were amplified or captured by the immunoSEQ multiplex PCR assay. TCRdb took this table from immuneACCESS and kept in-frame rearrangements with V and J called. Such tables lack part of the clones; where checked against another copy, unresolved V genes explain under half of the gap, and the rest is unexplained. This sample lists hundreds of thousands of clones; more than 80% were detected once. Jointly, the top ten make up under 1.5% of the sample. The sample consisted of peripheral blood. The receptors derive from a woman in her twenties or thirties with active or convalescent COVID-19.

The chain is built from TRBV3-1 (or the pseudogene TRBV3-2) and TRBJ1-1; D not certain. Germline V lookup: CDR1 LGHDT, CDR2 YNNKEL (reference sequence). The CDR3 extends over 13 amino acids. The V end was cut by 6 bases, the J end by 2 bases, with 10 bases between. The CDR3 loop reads CASSILDNTEAFF. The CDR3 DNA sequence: TGTGCCAGCAGTATTCTAGATAACACTGAAGCTTTCTTT.

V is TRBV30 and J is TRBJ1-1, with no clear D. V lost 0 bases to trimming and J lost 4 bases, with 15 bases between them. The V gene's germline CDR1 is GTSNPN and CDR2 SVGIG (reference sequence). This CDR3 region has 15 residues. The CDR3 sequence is CAWSVSGPAPTEAFF. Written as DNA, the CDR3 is TGTGCCTGGAGTGTAAGCGGACCCGCACCCACTGAAGCTTTCTTT.

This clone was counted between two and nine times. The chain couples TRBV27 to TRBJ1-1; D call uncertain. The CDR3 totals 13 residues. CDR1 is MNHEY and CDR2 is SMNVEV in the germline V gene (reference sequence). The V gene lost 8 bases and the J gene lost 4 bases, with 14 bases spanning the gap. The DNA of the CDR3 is TGTGCCAGCTCCTTTGTGTCGGGCACTGAAGCTTTCTTT. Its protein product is CASSFVSGTEAFF.

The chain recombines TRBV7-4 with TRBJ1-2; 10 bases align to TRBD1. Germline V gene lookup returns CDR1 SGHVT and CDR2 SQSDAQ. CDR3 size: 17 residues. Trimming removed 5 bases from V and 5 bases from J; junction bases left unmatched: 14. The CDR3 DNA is TGTGCCAGCAGCCCATTAGTAGGGGACAGGGGACAATATGGCTACACCTTC. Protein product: CASSPLVGDRGQYGYTF. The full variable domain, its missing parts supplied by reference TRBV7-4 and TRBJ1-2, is GAGVSQSPRYKVAKRGRDVALRCDSISGHVTLYWYRQTLGQGSEVLTYSQSDAQRDKSGRPSGRFSAERPERSVSTLKIQRTEQGDSAVYLCASSPLVGDRGQYGYTFGSGTRLTVV.

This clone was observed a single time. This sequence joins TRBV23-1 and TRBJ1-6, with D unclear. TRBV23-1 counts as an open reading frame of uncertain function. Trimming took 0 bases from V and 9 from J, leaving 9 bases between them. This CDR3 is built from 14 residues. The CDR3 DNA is TGCGCCAGCAGTCAATCGAGGGTGGGTTCACCCCTCCACTTT. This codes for CASSQSRVGSPLHF.

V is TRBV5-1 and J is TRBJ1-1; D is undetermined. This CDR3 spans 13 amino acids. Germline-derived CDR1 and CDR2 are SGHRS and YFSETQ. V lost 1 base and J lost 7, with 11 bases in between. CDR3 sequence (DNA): TGCGCCAGCAGCTTGTCCCAGGAAAATGAAGCTTTCTTT. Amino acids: CASSLSQENEAFF.

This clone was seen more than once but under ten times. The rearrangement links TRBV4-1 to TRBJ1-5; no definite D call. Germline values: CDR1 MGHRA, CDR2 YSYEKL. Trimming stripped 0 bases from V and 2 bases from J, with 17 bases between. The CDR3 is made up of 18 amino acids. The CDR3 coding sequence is TGCGCCAGCAGCCAAGATCTTTTAGGAGAGCGGGGCAATCAGCCCCAGCATTTT. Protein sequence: CASSQDLLGERGNQPQHF.

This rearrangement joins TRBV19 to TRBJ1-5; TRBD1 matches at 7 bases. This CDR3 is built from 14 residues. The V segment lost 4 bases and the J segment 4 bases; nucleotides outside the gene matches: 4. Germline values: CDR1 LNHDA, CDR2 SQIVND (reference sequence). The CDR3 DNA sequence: TGTGCCAGTAGTAAAGGGACAGAGAATCAGCCCCAGCATTTT. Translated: CASSKGTENQPQHF.

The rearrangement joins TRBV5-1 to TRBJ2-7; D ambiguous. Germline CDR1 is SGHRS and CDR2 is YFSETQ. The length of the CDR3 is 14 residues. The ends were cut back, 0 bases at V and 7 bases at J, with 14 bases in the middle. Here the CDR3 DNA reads TGCGCCAGCAGCTTGGAGCACCATCCGTATGAGCAGTACTTC. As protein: CASSLEHHPYEQYF.

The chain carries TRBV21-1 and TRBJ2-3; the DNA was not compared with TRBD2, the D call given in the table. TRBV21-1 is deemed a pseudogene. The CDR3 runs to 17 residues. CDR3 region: CASSKGKDLAGTDTQYF. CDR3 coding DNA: TGTGCCAGCAGCAAAGGGAAGGATCTAGCGGGCACAGATACGCAGTATTTT.

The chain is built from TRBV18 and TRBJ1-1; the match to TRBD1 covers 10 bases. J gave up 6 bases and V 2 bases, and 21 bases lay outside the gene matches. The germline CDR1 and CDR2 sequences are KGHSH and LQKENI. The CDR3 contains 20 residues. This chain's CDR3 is CASSPVGGTGVGPRGSEAFF. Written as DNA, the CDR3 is TGTGCCAGCTCACCAGTGGGGGGGACAGGGGTAGGCCCTAGAGGGTCTGAAGCTTTCTTT.

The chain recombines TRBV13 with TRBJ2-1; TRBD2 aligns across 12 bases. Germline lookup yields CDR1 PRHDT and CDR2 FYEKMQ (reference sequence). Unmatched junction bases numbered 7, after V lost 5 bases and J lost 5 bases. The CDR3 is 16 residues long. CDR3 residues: CASSLLTSGGDNEQFF. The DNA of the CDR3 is TGTGCCAGCAGCCTCCTGACTAGCGGGGGTGACAATGAGCAGTTCTTC.

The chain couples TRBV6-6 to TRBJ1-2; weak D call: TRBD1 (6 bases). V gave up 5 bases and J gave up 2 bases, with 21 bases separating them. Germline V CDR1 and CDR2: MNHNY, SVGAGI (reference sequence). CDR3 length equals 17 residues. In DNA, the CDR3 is TGTGCCAGCAGTCCGACCTCACAGGGCCAAATAAACTATGGCTACACCTTC. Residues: CASSPTSQGQINYGYTF.

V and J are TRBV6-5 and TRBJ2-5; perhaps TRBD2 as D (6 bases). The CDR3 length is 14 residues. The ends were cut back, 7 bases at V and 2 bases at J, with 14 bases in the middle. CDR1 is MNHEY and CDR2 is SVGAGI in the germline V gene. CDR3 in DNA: TGTGCCAGCATGTGGGCGGGATATCAAGAGACCCAGTACTTC. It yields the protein CASMWAGYQETQYF.

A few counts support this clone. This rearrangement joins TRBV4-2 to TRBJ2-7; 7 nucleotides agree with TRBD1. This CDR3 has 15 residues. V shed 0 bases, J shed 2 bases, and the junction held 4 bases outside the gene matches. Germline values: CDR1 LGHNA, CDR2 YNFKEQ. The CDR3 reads CASSQDIQGAYEQYF. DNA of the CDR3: TGTGCCAGCAGCCAAGATATCCAGGGGGCCTACGAGCAGTACTTC.

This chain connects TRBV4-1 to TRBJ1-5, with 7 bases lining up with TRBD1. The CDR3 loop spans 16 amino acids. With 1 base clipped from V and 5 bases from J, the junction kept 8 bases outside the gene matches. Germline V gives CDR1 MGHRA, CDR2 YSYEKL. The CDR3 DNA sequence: TGCGCCAGCAGCCAAGCCGGGACAGCCTCTTATCAGCCCCAGCATTTT. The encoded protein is CASSQAGTASYQPQHF.

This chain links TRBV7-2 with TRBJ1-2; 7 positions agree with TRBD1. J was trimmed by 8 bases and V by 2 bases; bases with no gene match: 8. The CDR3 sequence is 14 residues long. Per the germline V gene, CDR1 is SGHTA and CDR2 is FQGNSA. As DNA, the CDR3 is TGTGCCAGCAGCTTAATAGACAGGGTGGAAGGCTACACCTTC. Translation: CASSLIDRVEGYTF.

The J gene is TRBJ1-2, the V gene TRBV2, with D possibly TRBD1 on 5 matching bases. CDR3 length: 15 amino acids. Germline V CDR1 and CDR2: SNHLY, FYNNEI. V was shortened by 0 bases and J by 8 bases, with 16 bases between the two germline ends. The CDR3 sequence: CASSEAGSPGGGYTF. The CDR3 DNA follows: TGTGCCAGCAGTGAAGCGGGCAGCCCCGGGGGGGGCTACACCTTC.

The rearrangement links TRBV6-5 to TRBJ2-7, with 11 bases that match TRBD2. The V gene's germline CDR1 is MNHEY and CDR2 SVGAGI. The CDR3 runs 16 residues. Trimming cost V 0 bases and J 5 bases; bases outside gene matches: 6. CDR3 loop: CASSYSLAGGYHEQYF. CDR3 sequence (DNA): TGTGCCAGCAGTTACTCGTTAGCGGGAGGGTACCACGAGCAGTACTTC.

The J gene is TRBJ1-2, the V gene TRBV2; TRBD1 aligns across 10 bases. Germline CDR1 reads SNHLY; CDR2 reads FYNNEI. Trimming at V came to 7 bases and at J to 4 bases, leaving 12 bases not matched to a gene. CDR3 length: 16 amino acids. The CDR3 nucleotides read TGTGCCAGCACCCCGGGACAGGGGCATTTTAGCTATGGCTACACCTTC. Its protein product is CASTPGQGHFSYGYTF.

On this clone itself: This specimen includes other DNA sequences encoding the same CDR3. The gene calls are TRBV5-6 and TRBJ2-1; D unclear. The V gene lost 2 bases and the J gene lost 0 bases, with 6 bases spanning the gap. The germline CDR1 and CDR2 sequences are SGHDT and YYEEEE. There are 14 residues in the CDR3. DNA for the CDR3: TGTGCCAGCAGCTTTAGGAGCTCCTACAATGAGCAGTTCTTC. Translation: CASSFRSSYNEQFF.

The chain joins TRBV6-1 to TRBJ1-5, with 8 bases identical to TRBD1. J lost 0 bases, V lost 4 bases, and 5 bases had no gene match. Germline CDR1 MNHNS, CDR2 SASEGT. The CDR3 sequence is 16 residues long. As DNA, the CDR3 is TGTGCCAGCAGTGGGACAGGGACATATAGCAATCAGCCCCAGCATTTT. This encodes CASSGTGTYSNQPQHF.

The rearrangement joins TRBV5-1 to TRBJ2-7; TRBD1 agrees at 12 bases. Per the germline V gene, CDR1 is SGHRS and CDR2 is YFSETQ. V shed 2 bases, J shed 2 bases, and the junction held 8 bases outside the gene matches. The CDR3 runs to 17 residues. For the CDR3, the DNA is TGCGCCAGCAGCTTAGTCCCGGGACAGGGGGCCACCTACGAGCAGTACTTC. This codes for CASSLVPGQGATYEQYF.

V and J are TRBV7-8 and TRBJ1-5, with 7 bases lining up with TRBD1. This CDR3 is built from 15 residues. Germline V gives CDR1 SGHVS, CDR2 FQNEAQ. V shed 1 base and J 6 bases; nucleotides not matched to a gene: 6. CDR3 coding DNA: TGTGCCAGCAGCTTAGGACAGGGAAGGGGTCAGCCCCAGCATTTT. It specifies CASSLGQGRGQPQHF.

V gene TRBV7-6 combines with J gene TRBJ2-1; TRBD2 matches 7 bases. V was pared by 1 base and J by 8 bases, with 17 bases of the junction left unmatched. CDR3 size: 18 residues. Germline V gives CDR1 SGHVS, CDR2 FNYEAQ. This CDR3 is CASSLDFGGGGPSYEQFF. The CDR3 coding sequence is TGTGCCAGCAGCTTAGATTTCGGTGGGGGAGGGCCGAGCTATGAGCAGTTCTTC.

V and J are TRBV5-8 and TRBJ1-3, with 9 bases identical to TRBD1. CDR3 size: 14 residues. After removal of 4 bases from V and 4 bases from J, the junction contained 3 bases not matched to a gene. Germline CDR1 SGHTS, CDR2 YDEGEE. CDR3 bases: TGTGCCAGCAGCCCCGGACAGGGGGGAAACACCATATATTTT. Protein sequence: CASSPGQGGNTIYF.

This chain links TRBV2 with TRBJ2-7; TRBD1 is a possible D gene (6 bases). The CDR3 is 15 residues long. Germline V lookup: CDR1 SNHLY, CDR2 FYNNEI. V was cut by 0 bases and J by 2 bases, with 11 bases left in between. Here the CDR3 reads CASSEALRDTYEQYF. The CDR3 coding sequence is TGTGCCAGCAGTGAAGCGTTACGGGACACCTACGAGCAGTACTTC.

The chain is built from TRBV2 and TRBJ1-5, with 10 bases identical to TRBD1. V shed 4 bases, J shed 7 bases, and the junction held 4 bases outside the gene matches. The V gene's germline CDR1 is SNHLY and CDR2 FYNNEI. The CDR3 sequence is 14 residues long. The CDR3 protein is CASSGTGGFQPQHF. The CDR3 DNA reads TGTGCCAGCAGTGGGACAGGGGGATTCCAGCCCCAGCATTTT.